What follows is one TCR beta chain and its context. Its specificity is not known. CDR3 length: 15 residues. CDR1 is SGHTA, CDR2 FQGNSA, per germline. The V end was cut by 1 base, the J end by 6 bases, with 12 bases between. The source of the sample is a study of shared clonotypes between healthy human individuals. Study results and limitations: It was anticipated that sequencing depth would influence how many clonotypes donors shared. What naive subsets generally showed was a larger estimated richness than memory subsets showed. The sharing of 4.5% to 5.5% of naive CD4 clonotypes was seen across a few donors.

It was at deep level that the assay was run. The data were produced by immunoSEQ multiplex PCR, yet TCRdb's version contains in-frame clones alone and is incomplete. The data show a few million clones, roughly nine tenths seen once. The chain employs TRBV7-2 and TRBJ2-2; D is uncertain. The sequence was collected from a man between 18 and 35 years old in good health. Sequenced sample: naive CD4+ T cells sorted from blood. The sample's subset: CD45RA+ positively selected. CDR3 DNA: TGTGCCAGCAGCTTAGTTGGGTCAACCCCCGGGGAGCTGTTTTTT. This encodes CASSLVGSTPGELFF. Full variable domain (missing parts from reference TRBV7-2 and TRBJ2-2): GAGVSQSPSNKVTEKGKDVELRCDPISGHTALYWYRQSLGQGLEFLIYFQGNSAPDKSGLPSDRFSAERTGGSVSTLTIQRTQQEDSAVYLCASSLVGSTPGELFFGEGSRLTVL.